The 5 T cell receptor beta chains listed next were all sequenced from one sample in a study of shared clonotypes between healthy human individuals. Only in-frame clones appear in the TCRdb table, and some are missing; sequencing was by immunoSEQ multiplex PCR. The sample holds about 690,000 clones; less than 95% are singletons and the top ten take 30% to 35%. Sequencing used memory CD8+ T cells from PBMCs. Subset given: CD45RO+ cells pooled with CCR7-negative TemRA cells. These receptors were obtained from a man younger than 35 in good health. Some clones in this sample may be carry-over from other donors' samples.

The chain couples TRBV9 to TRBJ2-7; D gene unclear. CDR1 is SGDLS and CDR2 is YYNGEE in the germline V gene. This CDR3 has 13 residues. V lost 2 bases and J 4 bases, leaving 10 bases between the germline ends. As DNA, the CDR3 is TGTGCCAGCAGCGTCGGCCACCTATACGAGCAGTACTTC. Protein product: CASSVGHLYEQYF.

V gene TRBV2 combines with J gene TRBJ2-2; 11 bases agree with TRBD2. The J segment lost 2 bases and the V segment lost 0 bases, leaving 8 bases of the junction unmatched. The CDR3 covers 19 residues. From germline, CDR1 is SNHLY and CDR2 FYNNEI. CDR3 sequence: CASSEAGLAAIKNTGELFF. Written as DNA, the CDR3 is TGTGCCAGCAGTGAAGCGGGACTAGCGGCAATTAAAAACACCGGGGAGCTGTTTTTT.

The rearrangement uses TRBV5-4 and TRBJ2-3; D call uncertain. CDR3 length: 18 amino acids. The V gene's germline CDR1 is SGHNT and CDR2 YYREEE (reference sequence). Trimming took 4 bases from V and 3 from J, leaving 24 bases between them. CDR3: CASSPQVVGMGSTDTQYF. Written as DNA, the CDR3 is TGTGCCAGCAGCCCGCAGGTCGTAGGGATGGGGTCAACAGATACGCAGTATTTT.

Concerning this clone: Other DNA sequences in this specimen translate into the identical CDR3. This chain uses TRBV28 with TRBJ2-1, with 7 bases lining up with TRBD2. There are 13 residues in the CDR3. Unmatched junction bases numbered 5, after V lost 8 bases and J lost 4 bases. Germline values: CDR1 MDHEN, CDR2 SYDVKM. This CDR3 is CASGLAEYNEQFF. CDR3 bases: TGTGCCAGCGGGCTAGCGGAGTACAATGAGCAGTTCTTC.

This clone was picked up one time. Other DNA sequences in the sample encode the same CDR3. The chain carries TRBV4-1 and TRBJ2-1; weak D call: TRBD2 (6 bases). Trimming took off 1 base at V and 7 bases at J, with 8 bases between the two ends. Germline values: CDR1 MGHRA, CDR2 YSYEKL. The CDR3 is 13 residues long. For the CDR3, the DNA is TGCGCCAGCAGCCAAGTCGGGGGAAATGAGCAGTTCTTC. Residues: CASSQVGGNEQFF.